This T cell receptor beta chain stems from a study of shared clonotypes between healthy human individuals. Healthy HIV-negative adults with no recent acute infections or vaccinations were recruited as donors. The CDR3 runs 14 residues. The V segment lost 6 bases and the J segment 2 bases; nucleotides outside the gene matches: 6. Germline CDR1 SEHNR, CDR2 FQNEAQ (reference sequence). Using immunoSEQ multiplex PCR, the repertoire was profiled, and TCRdb retains in-frame clones only, with some absent. The profile shows about 460,000 clones, roughly three quarters of them singletons. Sequenced sample: PBMCs. This clonotype originated in a woman aged 35 to 49 in good health. Some clones in this sample may be carry-over from other donors' samples. The chain links TRBV7-9 to TRBJ1-2; 7 positions match TRBD1. CDR3 sequence (DNA): TGTGCCAGCAGGTCGGGACAGACAAACTATGGCTACACCTTC. This codes for CASRSGQTNYGYTF.